The 22 T cell receptor beta chains in this list originate from one sample, sequenced in a study of T cells after yellow fever vaccination. Using its own MiXCR run on the 5' RACE reads, TCRdb lists one record per CDR3 protein. This table holds about 580,000 distinct CDR3 sequences, roughly a sixth found once. Sequenced here: PBMCs, sampled roughly 5 days after the first yellow fever vaccination. Source of these receptors: a man aged 18 to 35 who received the YFV17D yellow fever vaccine.

The chain links TRBV6-4 to TRBJ1-2; the D is unclear. The CDR3 loop spans 14 amino acids. CDR1 and CDR2 (germline): MRHNA, SNTAGT. Trimming cost V 5 bases and J 1 base, with 11 bases left between them. The CDR3, as DNA: TGTGCCAGCAGTCCAGAGGGCTTTAACTATGGCTACACCTTC. This translates into CASSPEGFNYGYTF.

This clonotype was seen more than once but under ten times. The rearrangement uses TRBV7-9 and TRBJ1-2, with 9 bases fitting TRBD1. Trimming at V came to 4 bases and at J to 4 bases, leaving 4 bases not matched to a gene. CDR3 length: 14 amino acids. Germline CDR1 and CDR2: SEHNR and FQNEAQ (reference sequence). This chain's CDR3 is CASSSWDRVYGYTF. The CDR3 DNA is TGTGCCAGCAGCTCCTGGGACAGGGTCTATGGCTACACCTTC.

The rearrangement links TRBV7-2 to TRBJ2-3, with D possibly matching TRBD2 (6 bases). The CDR3 has 14 amino acids. CDR1 and CDR2 from the germline V gene are SGHTA and FQGNSA. Between the trimmed V and J ends, which lost 6 bases and 4 bases, there was a span of 14 bases. CDR3 loop: CASRPGLQSDTQYF. The CDR3, as DNA: TGTGCCAGCAGACCGGGACTCCAATCAGATACGCAGTATTTT.

The chain is built from TRBV12-3 or TRBV12-4 and TRBJ2-3; D might be TRBD2 (6 bases). The CDR3 totals 14 residues. The V end was cut by 4 bases, the J end by 6 bases, with 14 bases between. The CDR3 sequence is CASSSSGPVDTQYF. The CDR3 DNA follows: TGTGCCAGCAGTTCAAGCGGGCCGGTGGATACGCAGTATTTT.

The genes are TRBV5-1 and TRBJ2-1; D uncertain. Germline assignment: CDR1 SGHRS and CDR2 YFSETQ. V was clipped by 4 bases and J by 9 bases, with 17 bases between them. The CDR3 totals 14 residues. The CDR3 sequence: CASSLSLFGVEQFF. In DNA form, the CDR3 reads TGCGCCAGCAGCCTTAGCCTTTTCGGCGTTGAGCAGTTCTTC.

This clonotype was seen more than once but under ten times. V gene TRBV12-3 or TRBV12-4 combines with J gene TRBJ2-2; TRBD2 agrees at 14 bases. The trim removed 6 bases at V and 3 bases at J, leaving 6 bases unmatched. This CDR3 is 17 amino acids long. The CDR3 bases are TGTGCCAGCAGCTCTAGGACTAGCGGGGGGTACACCGGGGAGCTGTTTTTT. Translating gives CASSSRTSGGYTGELFF.

The chain links TRBV7-9 to TRBJ1-1; no clear D. V was clipped by 2 bases and J by 2 bases, with 12 bases between them. CDR1 and CDR2 (germline): SEHNR, FQNEAQ (reference sequence). The CDR3 contains 15 residues. CDR3 bases: TGTGCCAGCAGCTTAAATTTGGGGTCTAACACTGAAGCTTTCTTT. This sequence encodes CASSLNLGSNTEAFF. The whole variable domain, remainder taken from reference TRBV7-9 and TRBJ1-1, is DTGVSQNPRHKITKRGQNVTFRCDPISEHNRLYWYRQTLGQGPEFLTYFQNEAQLEKSRLLSDRFSAERPKGSFSTLEIQRTEQGDSAMYLCASSLNLGSNTEAFFGQGTRLTVV.

This clonotype has a handful of counts. V usage is TRBV5-1 and J usage is TRBJ2-5; 7 bases agree with TRBD1. The V gene end was trimmed by 4 bases and the J gene end by 3 bases; junction bases not matched to a gene: 6. This CDR3 comprises 14 residues. CDR1 is SGHRS, CDR2 YFSETQ, per germline. The CDR3 sequence is CASSRPGTEETQYF. The CDR3 coding sequence is TGCGCCAGCAGCCGGCCCGGGACAGAAGAGACCCAGTACTTC.

This clonotype was observed a few times. V usage is TRBV11-2 and J usage is TRBJ2-3; 10 bases align to TRBD1. Germline loops: CDR1 SGHAT, CDR2 FQNNGV. CDR3 length: 18 residues. After removal of 0 bases from V and 4 bases from J, the junction contained 10 bases not matched to a gene. CDR3 coding DNA: TGTGCCAGCAGCTTAGATGGGGACAGGGGTATAAGGGCAGATACGCAGTATTTT. Translation: CASSLDGDRGIRADTQYF. The entire variable domain, with the rest obtained from reference TRBV11-2 and TRBJ2-3, is as follows: EAGVAQSPRYKIIEKRQSVAFWCNPISGHATLYWYQQILGQGPKLLIQFQNNGVVDDSQLPKDRFSAERLKGVDSTLKIQPAKLEDSAVYLCASSLDGDRGIRADTQYFGPGTRLTVL.

This clonotype was recorded many times. The chain links TRBV28 to TRBJ2-7, with TRBD1 matching 7 bases. The CDR3 is made up of 13 amino acids. The germline V gene encodes CDR1 MDHEN and CDR2 SYDVKM. Losses at the gene ends were 5 bases for V and 3 bases for J; bases not matched to a gene: 4. This CDR3 is CASSGDRVYEQYV. In DNA form, the CDR3 reads TGTGCCAGCAGTGGGGACAGAGTCTACGAGCAGTACGTC.

The rearrangement joins TRBV6-2 or TRBV6-3 to TRBJ2-3; D gene unclear. The CDR3 spans 14 residues. V lost 0 bases and J 2 bases, leaving 6 bases between the germline ends. CDR1 is MNHEY, CDR2 SVGEGT, per germline. CDR3 residues: CASSYSIVTDTQYF. CDR3 bases: TGTGCCAGCAGTTACTCCATCGTCACAGATACGCAGTATTTT.

In this sample, this clonotype turned up a few times. The J gene is TRBJ2-7, the V gene TRBV5-6; D not certain. Looked up from germline, CDR1 is SGHDT and CDR2 is YYEEEE. Trimming took off 2 bases at V and 0 bases at J, with 6 bases between the two ends. The CDR3 is made up of 13 amino acids. The CDR3 DNA sequence: TGTGCCAGCAGCTTTTTACACTCCTACGAGCAGTACGTC. Protein product: CASSFLHSYEQYV.

The chain carries TRBV6-1 and TRBJ2-7; 8 positions match TRBD1. V lost 6 bases and J lost 7; bases outside the gene matches: 8. Germline V gene sequence: CDR1 MNHNS, CDR2 SASEGT. The CDR3 spans 13 residues. The CDR3 DNA reads as TGTGCCAGCAGGGCAGGACAGGGTAGAGAGCAGTACGTC. This translates into CASRAGQGREQYV.

This chain links TRBV5-4 with TRBJ1-6; D is perhaps TRBD1 (5 bases). Germline CDR1 and CDR2: SGHNT and YYREEE (reference sequence). V shed 4 bases and J shed 0 bases, with 14 bases lying between them. This CDR3 has 17 residues. The DNA for the CDR3 is TGTGCCAGCAGCATCGACAGTGGAAGCTCCTATAATTCACCCCTCCACTTT. This translates into CASSIDSGSSYNSPLHF. Full variable domain (missing parts from reference TRBV5-4 and TRBJ1-6): ETGVTQSPTHLIKTRGQQVTLRCSSQSGHNTVSWYQQALGQGPQFIFQYYREEENGRGNFPPRFSGLQFPNYSSELNVNALELDDSALYLCASSIDSGSSYNSPLHFGNGTRLTVT.

This clonotype was seen a handful of times. The rearrangement joins TRBV6-5 to TRBJ1-5; D remains ambiguous. Germline-derived CDR1 and CDR2 are MNHEY and SVGAGI. The V end lost 8 bases, the J end lost 5 bases, and 16 bases lay between the germline ends. The CDR3 is 14 residues long. In nucleotides, the CDR3 is TGTGCCAGCCCGGATGCGGCCCCCCATCAGCCCCAGCATTTT. It specifies CASPDAAPHQPQHF.

The table lists this clonotype with a few counts. It is unclear where the CDR3 begins or ends on the DNA, so no DNA is shown, and the CDR3 is as TCRdb lists it. V and J are TRBV28 and TRBJ1-2; the table's D gene call, TRBD1, was not cross checked with the DNA. The length of the CDR3 is 16 amino acids, counting both ends. From germline, CDR1 is MDHEN and CDR2 SYDVKM. This CDR3 is CASSFLAGGRSYGYTF.

This clonotype was observed a handful of times. The genes are TRBV24-1 and TRBJ2-3; D not certain. The CDR3 runs to 13 residues. V dropped 1 base and J dropped 6 bases, with 7 bases sitting between them. Germline values: CDR1 KGHDR, CDR2 SFDVKD. The DNA for the CDR3 is TGTGCCACCAGTGATTTATGGTTCGATACGCAGTATTTT. It translates to CATSDLWFDTQYF.

Only a few counts were recorded for this clonotype. The chain combines TRBV6-1 with TRBJ1-5, with a possible D match to TRBD1 (5 bases). The CDR3 length is 15 residues. The germline CDR1 and CDR2 sequences are MNHNS and SASEGT. The V end was cut by 6 bases, the J end by 10 bases, with 22 bases between. CDR3 coding DNA: TGTGCCAGCAGCAGGAGGGGAGGCACCTTTGATCCCCAGCATTTT. Translating it yields CASSRRGGTFDPQHF.

This clonotype showed up just a few times. The chain combines TRBV12-3 or TRBV12-4 with TRBJ2-3; D may be TRBD2 (6 bases). CDR3 length equals 19 residues. V lost 2 bases and J 0 bases, leaving 21 bases between the germline ends. CDR3 DNA: TGTGCCAGCAGTTTATATAGTAGTGGGGGGACCCAGAGCACAGATACGCAGTATTTT. Translation: CASSLYSSGGTQSTDTQYF.

This chain connects TRBV7-2 to TRBJ2-5, with 9 positions matching TRBD2. Trimming at V came to 3 bases and at J to 3 bases, leaving 5 bases not matched to a gene. Per germline, CDR1 SGHTA and CDR2 FQGNSA. The CDR3 contains 15 residues. CDR3 in amino acids: CASSFSGGKEETQYF. The CDR3 nucleotides are TGTGCCAGCAGCTTCAGCGGGGGGAAGGAAGAGACCCAGTACTTC.

This clonotype was counted a few times. The CDR3 DNA reads as TGCGCCAGCAGCCAAGTGGTCTTCGAGAAACTGTTTTTT. Amino acid sequence: CASSQVVFEKLFF. J is TRBJ1-4 and V is TRBV4-1; D not certain. This CDR3 region has 13 residues. V lost 1 base and J 11 bases, leaving 11 bases between the germline ends. From germline, CDR1 is MGHRA and CDR2 YSYEKL.

This clonotype was seen more than once but under ten times. The chain joins TRBV15 to TRBJ1-5; D unclear. The CDR3 contains 15 residues. Trimming pared 0 bases from V and 0 bases from J, leaving 6 bases between. Germline V gene data show CDR1 as LNHNV and CDR2 as YYDKDF (reference sequence). This CDR3 is CATSRDLGSNQPQHF. DNA for the CDR3: TGTGCCACCAGCAGAGATTTGGGTAGCAATCAGCCCCAGCATTTT.